The 11 T cell receptor beta chains listed next were all sequenced from one sample in a study of sequential checkpoint blockade in melanoma. The repertoire was sequenced with immunoSEQ multiplex PCR; TCRdb's copy has only in-frame clones and lacks some. The profile shows roughly 16,000 clones, nearly 80% of them singletons. Stated treatment: randomized to nivolumab then ipilimumab (arm A) or the reverse (arm B). Sequencing used CD8+ T cells sorted from blood (inferred from file names), obtained from a patient given nivolumab and ipilimumab in sequence. The receptors here all came from a human donor with melanoma.

This clone was seen once. The gene calls are TRBV5-1 and TRBJ2-7; weak D call: TRBD1 (5 bases). Germline values: CDR1 SGHRS, CDR2 YFSETQ. V shed 0 bases and J shed 5 bases, with 12 bases lying between them. CDR3 length: 14 residues. This chain's CDR3 is CASSLAGMYDEQYF. CDR3 nucleotides: TGCGCCAGCAGCTTGGCAGGGATGTACGACGAGCAGTACTTC.

This chain links TRBV7-9 with TRBJ2-7; D possibly corresponds to TRBD1 (5 bases). This CDR3 has 14 residues. Between the trimmed V and J ends, which lost 2 bases and 3 bases, there was a span of 11 bases. CDR1 and CDR2 (germline): SEHNR, FQNEAQ (reference sequence). The CDR3 is CASSLTGHDYEQYF. In DNA, the CDR3 is TGTGCCAGCAGCTTAACTGGACATGACTACGAGCAGTACTTC.

With respect to this clone: The junction does not match germline at one end; this may be a read error. The V and J genes are TRBV28 and TRBJ1-2, with TRBD1 matching over 7 bases. Germline V gives CDR1 MDHEN, CDR2 SYDVKM. The CDR3 has 10 residues. The CDR3 reads CASSLEGTVF. Here the CDR3 DNA reads TGTGCCAGCAGTTTAGAAGGGACAGTCTTC.

The chain uses TRBV16 and TRBJ1-1; 8 positions match TRBD1. This CDR3 has 14 residues. The junction had 4 bases not matched to a gene; V was cut back by 3 bases and J by 4 bases. The germline V gene has CDR1 KGHSY and CDR2 FQNENV. The CDR3 reads CASSQWTGSTEAFF. The CDR3 DNA sequence: TGTGCCAGCAGCCAGTGGACAGGGAGCACTGAAGCTTTCTTT.

On this clone itself: Other nucleotide sequences from this sample produce the same CDR3. The chain combines TRBV7-2 with TRBJ2-7, with TRBD2 identical over 7 bases. Germline V gene sequence: CDR1 SGHTA, CDR2 FQGNSA. The CDR3 consists of 14 residues. The V gene end was trimmed by 5 bases and the J gene end by 2 bases; junction bases not matched to a gene: 6. The CDR3 sequence: CASSHPGGTYEQYF. The CDR3 DNA follows: TGTGCCAGCAGCCACCCGGGGGGTACCTACGAGCAGTACTTC. Based on the CDR3 plus reference TRBV7-2 and TRBJ2-7, the full variable domain is GAGVSQSPSNKVTEKGKDVELRCDPISGHTALYWYRQSLGQGLEFLIYFQGNSAPDKSGLPSDRFSAERTGGSVSTLTIQRTQQEDSAVYLCASSHPGGTYEQYFGPGTRLTVT.

This clone was seen just once. This chain joins TRBV6-5 and TRBJ1-1; the D is unclear. With 10 bases removed from V and 10 bases from J, the gap between germline ends came to 19 bases. Per germline, CDR1 MNHEY and CDR2 SVGAGI. The CDR3 totals 12 residues. The chain's CDR3 is CAIHSGIGLAFF. The CDR3 nucleotides are TGTGCCATCCATTCGGGTATAGGTCTAGCTTTCTTT.

This chain joins TRBV4-1 and TRBJ2-6; 7 bases align to TRBD2. The ends lost 0 bases at V and 4 bases at J; junction bases unmatched: 6. Germline-derived CDR1 and CDR2 are MGHRA and YSYEKL. The CDR3 has 17 amino acids. CDR3 in amino acids: CASSQEGGEVGANVLTF. The CDR3 DNA reads as TGCGCCAGCAGCCAAGAGGGAGGGGAGGTGGGGGCCAACGTCCTGACTTTC.

The rearrangement uses TRBV4-3 and TRBJ1-2; D remains unclear. V was trimmed by 0 bases and J by 3 bases, leaving 11 bases between them. Per germline, CDR1 LGHNA and CDR2 YSLEER. The CDR3 is 15 amino acids. DNA of the CDR3: TGCGCCAGCAGCCAAGAACGTCCAGTGTACTATGGCTACACCTTC. Its protein product is CASSQERPVYYGYTF.

Regarding this clone: Other DNA sequences of this sample code for an identical CDR3. The chain joins TRBV21-1 to TRBJ1-1. TRBV21-1 represents a pseudogene. The CDR3 contains 17 residues. The CDR3 bases are TGTGCCAGCAGCACCTCCCGGGAGGTTTATTTGAACACTGAAGCCTTCTTT. It specifies CASSTSREVYLNTEAFF.

The chain joins TRBV19 to TRBJ2-7; no definite D call. The CDR3 spans 13 residues. Trimming shortened V by 5 bases and J by 5 bases, and 13 bases separated the two germline ends. Germline CDR1 is LNHDA and CDR2 is SQIVND (reference sequence). The CDR3 region is CASSPRVTNEQYF. The DNA for the CDR3 is TGTGCCAGTAGTCCCCGGGTCACGAACGAGCAGTACTTC.

J is TRBJ1-2 and V is TRBV27; a weak D match, TRBD1 (6 bases). CDR1 is MNHEY, CDR2 SMNVEV, per germline (reference sequence). V lost 0 bases and J 1 base, leaving 12 bases between the germline ends. CDR3 length: 16 residues. In nucleotides, the CDR3 is TGTGCCAGCAGTTTATCACAGGGCAACCATAACTATGGCTACACCTTC. Its protein product is CASSLSQGNHNYGYTF.